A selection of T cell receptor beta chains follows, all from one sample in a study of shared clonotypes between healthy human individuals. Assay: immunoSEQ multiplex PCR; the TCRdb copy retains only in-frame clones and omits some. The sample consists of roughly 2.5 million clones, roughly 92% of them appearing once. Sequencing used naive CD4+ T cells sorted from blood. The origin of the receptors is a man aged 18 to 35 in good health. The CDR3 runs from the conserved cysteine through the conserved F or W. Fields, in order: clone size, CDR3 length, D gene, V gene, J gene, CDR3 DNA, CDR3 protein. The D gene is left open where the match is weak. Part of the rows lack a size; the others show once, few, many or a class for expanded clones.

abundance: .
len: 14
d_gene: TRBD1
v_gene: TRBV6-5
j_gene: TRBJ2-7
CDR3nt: TGTGCCAGCAGCCGACAGGGTTTTAGTGGCGAGCAGTACTTC
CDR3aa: CASSRQGFSGEQYF

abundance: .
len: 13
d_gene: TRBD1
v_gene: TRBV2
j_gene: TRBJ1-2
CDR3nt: TGTGCCAGCAGTCGGACAGGGGACTATGGCTACACCTTC
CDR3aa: CASSRTGDYGYTF

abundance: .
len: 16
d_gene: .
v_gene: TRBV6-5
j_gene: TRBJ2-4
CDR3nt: TGTGCCAGCAGTTACTCGAGTAGCGCAGGAAAAAACATTCAGTACTTC
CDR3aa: CASSYSSSAGKNIQYF

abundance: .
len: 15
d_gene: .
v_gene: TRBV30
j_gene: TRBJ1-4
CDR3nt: TGTGCCTGGAGTGTAAAGGGCGGCTATAATGAAAAACTGTTTTTT
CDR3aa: CAWSVKGGYNEKLFF

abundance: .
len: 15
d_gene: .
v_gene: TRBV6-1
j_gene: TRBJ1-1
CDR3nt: TGTGCCAGCCAGGTAGACGGGGGAGTGAACACTGAAGCTTTCTTT
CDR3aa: CASQVDGGVNTEAFF

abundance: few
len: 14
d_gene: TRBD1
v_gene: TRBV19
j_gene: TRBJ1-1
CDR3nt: TGTGCCAGTAGTTGGGACAGACTGAACACTGAAGCTTTCTTT
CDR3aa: CASSWDRLNTEAFF

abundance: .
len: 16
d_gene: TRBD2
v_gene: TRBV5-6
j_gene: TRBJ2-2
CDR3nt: TGTGCCAGCAGCTTGGGACTAGCGTTGAACACCGGGGAGCTGTTTTTT
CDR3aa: CASSLGLALNTGELFF

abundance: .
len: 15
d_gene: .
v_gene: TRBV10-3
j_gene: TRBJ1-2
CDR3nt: TGTGCCATCAGTGAGTCAAACGGCCCTAACTATGGCTACACCTTC
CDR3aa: CAISESNGPNYGYTF

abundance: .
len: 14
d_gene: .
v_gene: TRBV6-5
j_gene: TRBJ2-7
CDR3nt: TGTGCCAGCAGCCCCCCCGGGTATGACGGCGAGCAGTACTTC
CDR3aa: CASSPPGYDGEQYF

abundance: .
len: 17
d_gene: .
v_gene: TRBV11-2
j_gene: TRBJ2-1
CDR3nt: TGTGCCAGCAGCTTAAGCAGGGTGCCCGTTTCCTACAATGAGCAGTTCTTC
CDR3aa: CASSLSRVPVSYNEQFF

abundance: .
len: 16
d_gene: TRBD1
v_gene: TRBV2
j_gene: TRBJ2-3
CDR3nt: TGTGCCAGCAGTGACCTCGGGACAGGGAGGTCAGATACGCAGTATTTT
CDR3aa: CASSDLGTGRSDTQYF

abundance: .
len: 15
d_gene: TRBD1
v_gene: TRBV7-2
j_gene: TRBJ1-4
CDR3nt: TGTGCCAGCAGCTTTATGGGACAGAGTAATGAAAAACTGTTTTTT
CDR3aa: CASSFMGQSNEKLFF

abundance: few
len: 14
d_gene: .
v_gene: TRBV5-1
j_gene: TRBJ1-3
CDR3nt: TGCGCCAGCAGCTTTGGGGGCGACGGAAACACCATATATTTT
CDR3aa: CASSFGGDGNTIYF

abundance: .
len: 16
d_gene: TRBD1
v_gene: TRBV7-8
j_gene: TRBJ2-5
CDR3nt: TGTGCCAGCAGCGTACGACAGGGGACGACCCGGCAGACCCAGTACTTC
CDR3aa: CASSVRQGTTRQTQYF

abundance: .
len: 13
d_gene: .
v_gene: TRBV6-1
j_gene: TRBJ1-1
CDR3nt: TGTGCCAGCAGTGGGACGCCGGGCACTGAAGCTTTCTTT
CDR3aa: CASSGTPGTEAFF

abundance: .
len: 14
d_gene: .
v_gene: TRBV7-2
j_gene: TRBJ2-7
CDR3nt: TGTGCCAGCAGCTCTCGGACGGACGGGCACGAGCAGTACTTC
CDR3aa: CASSSRTDGHEQYF

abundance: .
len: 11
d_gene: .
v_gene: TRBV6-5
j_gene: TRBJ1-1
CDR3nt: TGTGCCAGCATCGGGAACACTGAAGCTTTCTTT
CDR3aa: CASIGNTEAFF

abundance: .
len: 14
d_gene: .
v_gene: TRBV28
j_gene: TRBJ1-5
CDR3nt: TGTGCCAGCAGTGCGGCTGATCCTGGGCAGCCCCAGCATTTT
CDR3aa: CASSAADPGQPQHF

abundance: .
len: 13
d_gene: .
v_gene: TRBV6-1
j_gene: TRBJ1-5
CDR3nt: TGTGCCAGCAGTAACGGACTCAATCAGCCCCAGCATTTT
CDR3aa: CASSNGLNQPQHF

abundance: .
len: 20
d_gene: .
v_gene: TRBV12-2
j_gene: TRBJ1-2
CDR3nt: TGTGCAAGTCGCTTCTTTCGCCGGGCGGACAGGGACCCCTCTAACTATGGCTACACCTTC
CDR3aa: CASRFFRRADRDPSNYGYTF

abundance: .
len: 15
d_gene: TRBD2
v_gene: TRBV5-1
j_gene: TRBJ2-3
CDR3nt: TGCGCCAGCAACTCCCTCGGGACTAACACAGATACGCAGTATTTT
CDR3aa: CASNSLGTNTDTQYF

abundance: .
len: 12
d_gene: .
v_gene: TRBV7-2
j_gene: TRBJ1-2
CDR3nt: TGTGCCAGCAGCTTTTTAGCCTATGGCTACACCTTC
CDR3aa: CASSFLAYGYTF

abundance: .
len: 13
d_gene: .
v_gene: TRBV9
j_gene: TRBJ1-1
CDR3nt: TGTGCCAGCAGTCCTAACCCGAACACTGAAGCTTTCTTT
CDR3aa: CASSPNPNTEAFF

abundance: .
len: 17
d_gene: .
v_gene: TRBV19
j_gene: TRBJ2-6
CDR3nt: TGTGCCACCCAGGACAGAGAAACATACTCTGGGGCCAACGTCCTGACTTTC
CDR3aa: CATQDRETYSGANVLTF

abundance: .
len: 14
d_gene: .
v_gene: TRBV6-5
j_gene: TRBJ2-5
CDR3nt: TGTGCCAGCACCCCGGGACCCTTCCAAGAGACCCAGTACTTC
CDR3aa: CASTPGPFQETQYF